The rows below give T cell receptor beta chains drawn from one sample of a study of T cells after yellow fever vaccination. TCRdb ran MiXCR on the 5' RACE reads and lists one entry per CDR3 protein. The profile shows about 230,000 distinct CDR3 sequences, roughly 6.8% of them singletons. The specimen comprised CD4+ T cells sorted from PBMCs, sampled on the day of the yellow fever booster vaccination. The source of these receptors is a man younger than 45 who received the YFV17D yellow fever vaccine. Each CDR3 is given with its conserved first and last residue. A D gene is named only where the DNA matches it firmly. For some rows the clone size is stated as once, few or many, or as a class when expanded; others skip it.

v_gene	j_gene	abundance	d_gene	CDR3nt	CDR3aa
TRBV12-3/TRBV12-4	TRBJ2-2	many	TRBD1	TGTGCCAGCCGACAGGGAAACACCGGGGAGCTGTTTTTT	CASRQGNTGELFF
TRBV9	TRBJ2-5	-	-	TGTGCCAGCAGCGTAGCTCCACAAGAAGAGACCCAGTACTTC	CASSVAPQEETQYF
TRBV7-2	TRBJ2-2	few	TRBD2	TGTGCCAGCAGCTTAGTCGGCGGGAGTAAAGCCGGGGAGCTGTTTTTT	CASSLVGGSKAGELFF
TRBV3-1	TRBJ2-5	-	-	TGTGCCAGCACCTTTCAAGAGACCCAGTACTTC	CASTFQETQYF
TRBV9	TRBJ2-7	-	-	TGTGCCAGCAGCGCTGATCGGGGCAGGGCCTACGAGCAGTACTTC	CASSADRGRAYEQYF
TRBV29-1	TRBJ2-2	few	-	TGCAGCGGCAGGGACACCGGGGAGCTGTTTTTT	CSGRDTGELFF
TRBV12-3/TRBV12-4	TRBJ2-7	few	TRBD2	TGTGCCAGCAGCCTAGCGGGATTTGGGTACGAGCAGTACTTC	CASSLAGFGYEQYF
TRBV5-4	TRBJ2-1	few	-	TGTGCCAGCAGCTATAAAGACTCCAATGAGCAGTTCTTC	CASSYKDSNEQFF
TRBV20-1	TRBJ2-1	many	-	TGCAGTGCTAGTCGGAGGGGTCGCAATGAGCAGTTCTTC	CSASRRGRNEQFF
TRBV5-1	TRBJ1-1	few	-	TGCGCCAGCAGCTTGCTGGGACGAGGGAACACTGAAGCTTTCTTT	CASSLLGRGNTEAFF
TRBV20-1	TRBJ2-5	many	-	TGCAGTGCTAGATCAGGACTGCCTGAGACCCAGTACTTC	CSARSGLPETQYF
TRBV5-1	TRBJ2-1	many	-	TGCGCCAGCAGCTTGGTTGGGCCCCCAGCCAATGAGCAGTTCTTC	CASSLVGPPANEQFF
TRBV3-1	TRBJ1-2	-	-	TGTGCCAGCAGCCAAGGAGGGATGGGGGGCTACACCTTC	CASSQGGMGGYTF
TRBV11-3	TRBJ2-2	many	-	TGTGCCAGCAGCTTTCCCTCGAACACCGGGGAGCTGTTTTTT	CASSFPSNTGELFF
TRBV20-1	TRBJ2-1	many	-	TGCAGTGCTAGAGTCACCAGCCCAGGCTCCTACAATGAGCAGTTCTTC	CSARVTSPGSYNEQFF
TRBV5-1	TRBJ2-5	-	TRBD2	TGCGCCAGCAGCGCGGGAGGTCTAGCGGGAGTGAGAGAGACCCAGTACTTC	CASSAGGLAGVRETQYF